The source of this T cell receptor (beta chain) is a study of tumor and adjacent non-tumor tissue in lung cancer. Study information: The cohort had about twelve adenocarcinoma, a couple of squamous cell and 1 small cell patients.

TCRbeta libraries were built with three rounds of nested PCR, modified from ARM-PCR. TCRdb analysed the multiplex PCR reads with MiXCR anew, one entry per CDR3 protein. The table includes about 77,000 distinct CDR3 sequences, about 80% detected once. This sample's RNA came from whole unsorted tissue. More than 3 cm separated this lung sample from the edge of the tumor. Newly diagnosed lung cancer patients had thoracic surgery in China, August–late 2014, without prior chemotherapy. The CDR3 has 15 amino acids. Germline-derived CDR1 and CDR2 are MGHRA and YSYEKL. V lost 0 bases, J lost 5 bases, and 11 bases lay in between.

Sequenced input: distant non-tumor lung tissue. This TCR derives from a man in his 70s with non-small cell lung cancer. The rearrangement joins TRBV4-1 to TRBJ2-1; D unresolved. The CDR3 coding sequence is TGCGCCAGCAGCCAAGATTGGATCCATCACAATGAGCAGTTCTTC. Amino acids: CASSQDWIHHNEQFF.